The 21 T cell receptor beta chains in this list originate from one sample, sequenced in a study of shared clonotypes between healthy human individuals. Some clones are missing from TCRdb's copy, which holds only in-frame ones; the method was immunoSEQ multiplex PCR. The sample yields some 1,600,000 clones, 95% to 99% seen once. What was sequenced was naive CD4+ T cells sorted from blood. The subset here: CD45RA+ positively selected. The receptor source for this set is a man aged 25 to 40 in good health.

V and J are TRBV10-3 and TRBJ2-7; D might be TRBD1 (5 bases). Between the trimmed V and J ends, which lost 3 bases and 1 base, there was a span of 13 bases. The CDR3 sequence is 15 residues long. CDR1 is ENHRY and CDR2 is SYGVKD in the germline V gene. CDR3 DNA sequence: TGTGCCATCAGTGACAGGGCGGCCTCTTCCTACGAGCAGTACTTC. Its protein is CAISDRAASSYEQYF.

The CDR3 DNA sequence: TGCGCCAGCAGCTTGGATCTCGACGAGCAGTACTTC. Its protein is CASSLDLDEQYF. This chain joins TRBV5-1 and TRBJ2-7; D uncertain. The V end was cut by 0 bases, the J end by 5 bases, with 6 bases between. Looked up from germline, CDR1 is SGHRS and CDR2 is YFSETQ. This CDR3 spans 12 amino acids.

This clone was seen once. V usage is TRBV7-3 and J usage is TRBJ2-1; D perhaps matches TRBD2 (6 bases). Looked up from germline, CDR1 is SGHTA and CDR2 is FQGTGA. CDR3 length equals 17 residues. The V end lost 2 bases, the J end lost 0 bases, and 14 bases lay between the germline ends. CDR3 in amino acids: CASSLHASESSYNEQFF. As DNA, the CDR3 is TGTGCCAGCAGCTTACATGCTAGCGAGAGCTCCTACAATGAGCAGTTCTTC.

V is TRBV5-1 and J is TRBJ1-5; D is undetermined. In germline, CDR1 is SGHRS, CDR2 YFSETQ. The CDR3 totals 14 residues. V was cut by 1 base and J by 6 bases, with 11 bases left in between. The CDR3 here is CASSLFGAGQPQHF. The CDR3 bases are TGCGCCAGCAGCTTGTTCGGCGCGGGTCAGCCCCAGCATTTT.

The chain recombines TRBV28 with TRBJ1-2; D call uncertain. The length of the CDR3 is 16 residues. With 3 bases removed from V and 6 bases from J, the gap between germline ends came to 20 bases. Germline loops: CDR1 MDHEN, CDR2 SYDVKM. CDR3: CASSFPGQPPRDGYTF. The DNA of the CDR3 is TGTGCCAGCAGTTTCCCGGGCCAGCCACCGAGAGATGGCTACACCTTC.

The V and J genes are TRBV2 and TRBJ2-1, with 7 nucleotides matching TRBD2. The CDR3 runs to 14 residues. From germline, CDR1 is SNHLY and CDR2 FYNNEI. V gave up 0 bases and J gave up 9 bases; unmatched junction bases: 5. The chain's CDR3 is CASSEARGSGEQFF. The CDR3, as DNA: TGTGCCAGCAGTGAAGCGCGGGGGTCCGGTGAGCAGTTCTTC.

The chain combines TRBV29-1 with TRBJ2-7; 7 bases match TRBD1. The length of the CDR3 is 12 residues. The germline V gene has CDR1 SQVTM and CDR2 ANQGSEA. Trimming took 7 bases from V and 2 from J; bases not matched to a gene: 5. Here the CDR3 reads CSGTTGTYEQYF. CDR3 coding DNA: TGCAGCGGTACGACAGGGACCTACGAGCAGTACTTC.

The sample holds one count of this clone. The chain recombines TRBV5-1 with TRBJ2-3; 10 positions agree with TRBD2. Germline CDR1 reads SGHRS; CDR2 reads YFSETQ. The V and J ends lost 3 bases and 4 bases, in that order; junction bases with no gene match: 11. CDR3 length: 17 amino acids. The CDR3 region has the DNA TGCGCCAGCAGCTACACGAGCGGGAGGGCCAAGTCAGATACGCAGTATTTT. Translated, it gives CASSYTSGRAKSDTQYF. Using reference TRBV5-1 and TRBJ2-3 for the parts outside the CDR3, the full variable domain is KAGVTQTPRYLIKTRGQQVTLSCSPISGHRSVSWYQQTPGQGLQFLFEYFSETQRNKGNFPGRFSGRQFSNSRSEMNVSTLELGDSALYLCASSYTSGRAKSDTQYFGPGTRLTVL.

CDR3 protein: CASSLGTLTTYEQYF. CDR3 sequence (DNA): TGCGCCAGCAGCTTGGGGACCCTAACAACCTACGAGCAGTACTTC. This chain joins TRBV5-1 and TRBJ2-7, with D hard to call. V shed 0 bases and J shed 2 bases, with 12 bases lying between them. The CDR3 sequence is 15 residues long. Germline V CDR1 and CDR2: SGHRS, YFSETQ. The full variable domain, its missing parts supplied by reference TRBV5-1 and TRBJ2-7, is KAGVTQTPRYLIKTRGQQVTLSCSPISGHRSVSWYQQTPGQGLQFLFEYFSETQRNKGNFPGRFSGRQFSNSRSEMNVSTLELGDSALYLCASSLGTLTTYEQYFGPGTRLTVT.

This clone appeared a single time. The DNA of the CDR3 is TGTGCCAGCAGCTCGGGACTTTATACGCAGTATTTT. Translating gives CASSSGLYTQYF. The chain recombines TRBV7-6 with TRBJ2-3; possibly TRBD2 for D (6 bases). Germline V gives CDR1 SGHVS, CDR2 FNYEAQ. CDR3 size: 12 residues. Between the trimmed V and J ends, which lost 4 bases and 7 bases, there was a span of 9 bases. The variable domain in full, completed from reference TRBV7-6 and TRBJ2-3, reads GAGVSQSPRYKVTKRGQDVALRCDPISGHVSLYWYRQALGQGPEFLTYFNYEAQQDKSGLPNDRFSAERPEGSISTLTIQRTEQRDSAMYRCASSSGLYTQYFGPGTRLTVL.

V usage is TRBV11-2 and J usage is TRBJ2-7; weak D call: TRBD1 (7 bases). Trimming took 2 bases from V and 1 from J, leaving 12 bases between them. The V gene's germline CDR1 is SGHAT and CDR2 FQNNGV. The CDR3 covers 15 residues. The CDR3 DNA reads TGTGCCAGCAGCTTACCCCCAGGGGGGTCCTACGAGCAGTACTTC. As protein: CASSLPPGGSYEQYF.

V usage is TRBV5-1 and J usage is TRBJ2-7; TRBD1 matches at 7 bases. The CDR3 has 16 amino acids. CDR1 and CDR2 from the germline V gene are SGHRS and YFSETQ. Losses at the gene ends were 5 bases for V and 2 bases for J; bases not matched to a gene: 13. CDR3 bases: TGCGCCAGCAGTGGTGCTCGACAGGGCAATACCTACGAGCAGTACTTC. Amino acid sequence: CASSGARQGNTYEQYF.

Details on this clone: Other DNA sequences in this specimen translate into the identical CDR3. The rearrangement uses TRBV5-1 and TRBJ2-1, with D unresolved. This CDR3 is built from 15 residues. Germline CDR1 is SGHRS and CDR2 is YFSETQ. The V end lost 0 bases, the J end lost 2 bases, and 9 bases lay between the germline ends. The CDR3, as DNA: TGCGCCAGCAGCTTGGGGGAATTCCCCTACAATGAGCAGTTCTTC. Amino acids: CASSLGEFPYNEQFF.

V usage is TRBV29-1 and J usage is TRBJ2-1; D gene unclear. V dropped 7 bases and J dropped 5 bases, with 9 bases sitting between them. Per germline, CDR1 SQVTM and CDR2 ANQGSEA. This CDR3 is built from 11 residues. CDR3 in DNA: TGCAGCGGTGGATCAAACAATGAGCAGTTCTTC. It encodes CSGGSNNEQFF.

CDR3 nucleotides: TGTGCCAGCTCACCTGCTAGCGGGAGGGGGAATGAGCAGTTCTTC. This gives the protein CASSPASGRGNEQFF. This chain joins TRBV18 and TRBJ2-1, with TRBD2 identical over 12 bases. Per germline, CDR1 KGHSH and CDR2 LQKENI. V trimming: 3 bases; J trimming: 7 bases; junction bases outside the gene matches: 4. CDR3 length equals 15 residues.

The V call is TRBV11-2, the J call TRBJ2-7, with D maybe TRBD2 (6 bases). The germline gives CDR1 SGHAT, CDR2 FQNNGV. V gave up 6 bases and J gave up 4 bases, with 13 bases separating them. The CDR3 sequence is 13 residues long. The CDR3 DNA is TGTGCCAGCAGTCTTGTCCGGGGGTACGAGCAGTACTTC. It codes for CASSLVRGYEQYF.

This clone was seen only once. This chain links TRBV10-3 with TRBJ2-7; D is possibly TRBD2 (6 bases). The CDR3 has 14 residues. V shed 4 bases and J shed 2 bases, with 12 bases lying between them. CDR1 and CDR2 (germline): ENHRY, SYGVKD. The DNA of the CDR3 is TGTGCCATCAGTGTGGACTACCGAACCTACGAGCAGTACTTC. It is translated as CAISVDYRTYEQYF.

The chain combines TRBV4-3 with TRBJ2-1; 11 bases map to TRBD2. CDR3 length equals 16 residues. CDR1 is LGHNA and CDR2 is YSLEER in the germline V gene. V shed 3 bases and J 4 bases; nucleotides not matched to a gene: 5. CDR3 sequence: CASSQRLAGTYNEQFF. The CDR3 DNA reads as TGCGCCAGCAGCCAGAGACTAGCGGGGACTTACAATGAGCAGTTCTTC.

The chain uses TRBV2 and TRBJ2-2; the D is unclear. V gave up 8 bases and J gave up 1 base, with 2 bases separating them. Germline V gene lookup returns CDR1 SNHLY and CDR2 FYNNEI. This CDR3 contains 11 residues. The CDR3 DNA follows: TGTGCCAGCCTGAACACCGGGGAGCTGTTTTTT. Translation gives CASLNTGELFF.

The J gene is TRBJ2-1, the V gene TRBV7-9; D possibly matches TRBD1 or TRBD2 (6 bases each). The germline V gene encodes CDR1 SEHNR and CDR2 FQNEAQ (reference sequence). V dropped 2 bases and J dropped 9 bases, with 17 bases sitting between them. This CDR3 contains 15 residues. The CDR3 DNA reads TGTGCCAGCAGCTTATTGGGGACAAAGGAGGGTGAGCAGTTCTTC. Amino acids: CASSLLGTKEGEQFF.

This clone was seen a single time. The chain links TRBV27 to TRBJ1-4; D is perhaps TRBD1 (6 bases). This CDR3 has 17 residues. The germline V and J ends were trimmed by 3 bases and 6 bases, with 20 bases remaining between them. Germline V lookup: CDR1 MNHEY, CDR2 SMNVEV (reference sequence). CDR3 region: CASSLRGWAGDDEKLFF. Here the CDR3 DNA reads TGTGCCAGCAGTTTGCGGGGCTGGGCAGGGGACGATGAAAAACTGTTTTTT.